This T cell receptor beta chain came from a study of cytomegalovirus exposure and HLA in healthy donors. Participants comprised healthy donors of bone marrow. A note on this clone: Its cognate antigen is unknown.

With 60 Vbeta and 13 Jbeta primers, the PCR was carried out. Clones were sequenced by immunoSEQ multiplex PCR, and TCRdb holds only the in-frame ones, with some missing. The table records some 77,000 clones, 79% of them present only once. Study findings and constraints: Testing in vitro showed a few CMV-associated chains specific for CMV antigens. TCR beta chains numbering approximately 150 were designated cytomegalovirus-associated. Rare TCR sequences dominated, though some public TCRs recurred in many donors.

Sequencing was carried out using PBMCs. The sequence derives from a woman between 40 and 50 years old in good health and CMV-seropositive.

The CDR3 here is CASSVVSTGELFF. CDR3 nucleotide sequence: TGTGCCAGCAGTGTAGTTTCCACCGGGGAGCTGTTTTTT. The V gene is TRBV6-1, the J gene TRBJ2-2; D not resolved. CDR3 length: 13 amino acids. Germline V gene data show CDR1 as MNHNS and CDR2 as SASEGT. Trimming stripped 4 bases from V and 4 bases from J, with 7 bases between.